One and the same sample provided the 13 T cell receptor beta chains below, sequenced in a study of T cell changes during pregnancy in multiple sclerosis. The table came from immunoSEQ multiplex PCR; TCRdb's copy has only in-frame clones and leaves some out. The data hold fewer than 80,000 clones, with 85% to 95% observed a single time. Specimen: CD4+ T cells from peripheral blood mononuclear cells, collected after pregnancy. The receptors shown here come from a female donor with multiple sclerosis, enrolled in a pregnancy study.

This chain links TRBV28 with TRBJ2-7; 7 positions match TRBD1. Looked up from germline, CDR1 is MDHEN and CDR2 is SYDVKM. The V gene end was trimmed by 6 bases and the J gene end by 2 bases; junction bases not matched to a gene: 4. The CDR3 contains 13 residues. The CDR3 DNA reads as TGTGCCAGCAGCCGACAGGGTCCCTACGAGCAGTACTTC. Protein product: CASSRQGPYEQYF.

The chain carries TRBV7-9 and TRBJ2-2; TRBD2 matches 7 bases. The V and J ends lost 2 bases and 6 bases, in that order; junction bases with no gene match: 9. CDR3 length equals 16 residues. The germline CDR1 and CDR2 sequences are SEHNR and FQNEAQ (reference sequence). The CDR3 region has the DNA TGTGCCAGCAGCTTAAGGGCTAGCGGTGGGTCCGGGGAGCTGTTTTTT. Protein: CASSLRASGGSGELFF.

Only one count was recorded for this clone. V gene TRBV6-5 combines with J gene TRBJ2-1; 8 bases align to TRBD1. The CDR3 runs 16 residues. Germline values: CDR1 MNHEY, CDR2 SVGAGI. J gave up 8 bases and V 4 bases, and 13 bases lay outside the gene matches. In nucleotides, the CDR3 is TGTGCCAGCAGTTTTTACAGGGGGATTACAGTCGATGAGCAGTTCTTC. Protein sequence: CASSFYRGITVDEQFF.

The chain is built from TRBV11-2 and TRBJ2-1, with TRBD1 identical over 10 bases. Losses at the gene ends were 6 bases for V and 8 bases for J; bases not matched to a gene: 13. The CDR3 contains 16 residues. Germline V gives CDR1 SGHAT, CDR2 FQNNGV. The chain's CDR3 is CASSYMTGGFFDEQFF. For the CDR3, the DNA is TGTGCCAGCAGTTATATGACAGGGGGCTTTTTCGATGAGCAGTTCTTC.

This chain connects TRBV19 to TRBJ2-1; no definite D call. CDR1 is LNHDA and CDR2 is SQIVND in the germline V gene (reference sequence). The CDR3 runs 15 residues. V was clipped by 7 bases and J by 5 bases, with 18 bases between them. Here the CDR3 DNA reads TGTGCCAGTACCATGAGGAGCCTCCCCAACAATGAGCAGTTCTTC. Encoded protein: CASTMRSLPNNEQFF.

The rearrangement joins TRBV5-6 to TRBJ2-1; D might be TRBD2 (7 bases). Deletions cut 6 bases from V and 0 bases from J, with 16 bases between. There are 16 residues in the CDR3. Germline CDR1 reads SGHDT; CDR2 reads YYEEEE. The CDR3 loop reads CASTTLGGPSYNEQFF. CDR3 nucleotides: TGTGCCAGCACCACTCTGGGGGGGCCCTCCTACAATGAGCAGTTCTTC.

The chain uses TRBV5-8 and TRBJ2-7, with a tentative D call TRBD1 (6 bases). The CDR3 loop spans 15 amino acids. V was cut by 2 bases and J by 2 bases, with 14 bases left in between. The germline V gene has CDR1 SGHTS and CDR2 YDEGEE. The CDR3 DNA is TGTGCCAGCAGCTTCGCAGGGGAATGGGCCTACGAGCAGTACTTC. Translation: CASSFAGEWAYEQYF.

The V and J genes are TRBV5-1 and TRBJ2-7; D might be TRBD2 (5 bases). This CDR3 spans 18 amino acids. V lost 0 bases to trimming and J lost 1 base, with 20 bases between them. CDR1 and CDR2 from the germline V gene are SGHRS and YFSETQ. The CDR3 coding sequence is TGCGCCAGCAGCTTGGCTCCTACGGCAGGAGGTCTATCCTACGAGCAGTACTTC. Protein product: CASSLAPTAGGLSYEQYF.

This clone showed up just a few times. CDR3 protein: CASRTGFDPDTEAFF. The CDR3 nucleotides are TGTGCCAGTAGAACAGGGTTCGACCCCGACACTGAAGCTTTCTTT. The chain links TRBV19 to TRBJ1-1; the D gene is possibly TRBD1 (6 bases). The CDR3 has 15 amino acids. V was shortened by 6 bases and J by 3 bases, with 17 bases between the two germline ends. The germline V gene encodes CDR1 LNHDA and CDR2 SQIVND (reference sequence).

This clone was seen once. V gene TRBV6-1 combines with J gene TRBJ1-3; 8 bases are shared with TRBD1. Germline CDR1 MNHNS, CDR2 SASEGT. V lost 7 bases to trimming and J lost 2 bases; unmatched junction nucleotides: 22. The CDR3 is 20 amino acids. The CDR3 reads CASNQATGTGPSRTGNTIYF. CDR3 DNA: TGTGCCAGCAATCAAGCCACCGGGACAGGACCTTCTCGTACTGGAAACACCATATATTTT.

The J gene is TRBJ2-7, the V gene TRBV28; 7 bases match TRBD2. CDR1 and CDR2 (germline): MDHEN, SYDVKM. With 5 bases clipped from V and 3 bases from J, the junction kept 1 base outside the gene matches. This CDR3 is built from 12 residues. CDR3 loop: CASSSGIYEQYF. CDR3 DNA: TGTGCCAGCAGTAGCGGGATCTACGAGCAGTACTTC. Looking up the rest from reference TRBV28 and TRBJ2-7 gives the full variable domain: DVKVTQSSRYLVKRTGEKVFLECVQDMDHENMFWYRQDPGLGLRLIYFSYDVKMKEKGDIPEGYSVSREKKERFSLILESASTNQTSMYLCASSSGIYEQYFGPGTRLTVT.

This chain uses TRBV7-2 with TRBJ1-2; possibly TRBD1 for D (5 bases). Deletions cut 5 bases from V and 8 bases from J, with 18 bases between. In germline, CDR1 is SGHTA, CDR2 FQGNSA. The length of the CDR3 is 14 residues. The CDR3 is CASSLGTGLRGYTF. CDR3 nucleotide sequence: TGTGCCAGCAGCCTCGGAACAGGTCTACGAGGCTACACCTTC.

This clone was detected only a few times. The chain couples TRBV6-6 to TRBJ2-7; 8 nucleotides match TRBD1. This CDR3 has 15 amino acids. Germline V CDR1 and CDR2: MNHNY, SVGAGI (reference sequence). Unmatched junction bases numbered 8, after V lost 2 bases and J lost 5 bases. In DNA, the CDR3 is TGTGCCAGCAGTTACGTAGGACAGGGTGGCGACGAGCAGTACTTC. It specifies CASSYVGQGGDEQYF.